This TCR beta chain is drawn from a study of T cell repertoires in cytomegalovirus infection. TCRdb called the reads again in MiXCR, with one record for every CDR3 protein. The repertoire holds fewer than 300,000 distinct CDR3 sequences, about 23% seen once, with about 15% in the top ten. The CDR3 covers 16 residues. The germline CDR1 and CDR2 sequences are LGHNA and YSLEER. The V gene end was trimmed by 3 bases and the J gene end by 1 base; junction bases not matched to a gene: 4. Source material: PBMCs. The TCR originated in a human donor in good health (CMV status not recorded). Some clones in this sample may be carry-over from other donors' samples. The chain is built from TRBV4-3 and TRBJ2-2, with 8 bases aligning to TRBD1. CDR3 in amino acids: CASSHSGQGNTGELFF. Here the CDR3 DNA reads TGCGCCAGCAGCCACTCCGGACAGGGGAACACCGGGGAGCTGTTTTTT.